Listed below are T cell receptor beta chains from one sample, sequenced in a study of blood T cell repertoires in COVID-19. The assay was immunoSEQ multiplex PCR, and TCRdb's table has in-frame clones only and misses some. The data show more than 100,000 clones, with about 79% seen just once and 2% to 2.5% held by the top ten. Sequenced input: peripheral blood. The receptors shown here come from a man aged 70-80 years with acute or convalescent COVID-19. Each CDR3 is given with its conserved first and last residue. The D gene is left open where the match is weak. Not all rows give a size; the values are once, few, many and, for expanded clones, a class.

D,J,size,V,DNA,CDR3
.,TRBJ2-7,.,TRBV29-1,TGCAGCGTTGGGACCGGGACTTCAGAGCAGTACTTC,CSVGTGTSEQYF
TRBD1,TRBJ1-2,.,TRBV25-1,TGTGCCAGCTCCCCTTTGACCGGGACAGGGGGAGGTGGCTACACCTTC,CASSPLTGTGGGGYTF
.,TRBJ1-2,many,TRBV10-3,TGTGCCATCAGTGAGTTGCAGGCAGGACTATATGGCTACACCTTC,CAISELQAGLYGYTF
.,TRBJ2-5,.,TRBV6-2/TRBV6-3,TGTGCCAGCAGTTATCAGGGTCGAGAGACCCAGTACTTC,CASSYQGRETQYF
.,TRBJ1-2,.,TRBV19,TGTGCCAGTAGTGACCCGCGGGGGGGAGGCAATGGCTACACCTTC,CASSDPRGGGNGYTF
.,TRBJ2-7,.,TRBV12-3/TRBV12-4,TGTGCCAGCAGTTTTGGAGGACCCCAAACTACCTTC,CASSFGGPQTTF
.,TRBJ2-5,few,TRBV12-3/TRBV12-4,TGTGCCAGCAGTTTCACACAAGAGACCCAGTACTTC,CASSFTQETQYF
.,TRBJ2-5,.,TRBV14,TGTGCCAGCAGCCAAGACCCAGTGATTCAAGAGACCCAGTACTTC,CASSQDPVIQETQYF
TRBD1,TRBJ2-2,.,TRBV5-4,TGTGCCAGCAGCTTAGGGACAGGGGGCACCGGGGAGCTGTTTTTT,CASSLGTGGTGELFF
TRBD1,TRBJ1-4,.,TRBV7-2,TGTGCCAGCAGCTCCTCAGGGGGCTTTGAAAAACTGTTTTTT,CASSSSGGFEKLFF
TRBD1,TRBJ1-1,few,TRBV6-1,TGTGCCAGCAGTGACAGACAGGGGAGAAGTGAAGCTTTCTTT,CASSDRQGRSEAFF
.,TRBJ2-7,.,TRBV6-4,TGTGCCAGCGCAAAGGAGGGCGGCACCTACGAGCAGTACTTC,CASAKEGGTYEQYF
.,TRBJ1-5,few,TRBV4-3,TGCGCCAGCAGCCAAGATCTTCGTCAGCCCCAGCATTTT,CASSQDLRQPQHF
.,TRBJ1-2,.,TRBV2,TGTGCCAGCAGTATCACGGTACAGGGTTCATGGGGCTACACCTTC,CASSITVQGSWGYTF
TRBD2,TRBJ2-1,.,TRBV5-1,TGCGCCAGCAGCTTAGAGCGGGGGTTTGAGCAGTTCTTC,CASSLERGFEQFF
TRBD1,TRBJ2-1,.,TRBV5-5,TGTGCCAGCAGCGAGACAGGGACCTACAATGAGCAGTTCTTC,CASSETGTYNEQFF
.,TRBJ1-4,.,TRBV2,TGTGCCAGCAAGCTGACGGCCGAGGGGGTCTTT,CASKLTAEGVF
.,TRBJ1-1,.,TRBV27,TGTGCCAGCAGAACGGGGTGGACTGAAGCTTTCTTT,CASRTGWTEAFF
TRBD1,TRBJ2-1,.,TRBV6-5,TGTGCCAGAGGACCGGGACAGGGCGGGCATGAGCAGTTCTTC,CARGPGQGGHEQFF
TRBD2,TRBJ2-5,.,TRBV9,TGTGCTAAGCGGGGGCGGGGCCAAGAGACCCAGTACTTC,CAKRGRGQETQYF
.,TRBJ1-3,few,TRBV2,TGTGCCAGCAGCGTAGGGGTCTCTGGAAACACCATATATTTT,CASSVGVSGNTIYF
.,TRBJ1-3,.,TRBV27,TGTGCCAGCAGTACCCGGAGGGGTGGAAACACCATATATTTT,CASSTRRGGNTIYF
TRBD1,TRBJ1-1,.,TRBV4-2,TGTGCCAGCAGCCAGGACAGGGTTGGTTTATCTGAAGCTTTCTTT,CASSQDRVGLSEAFF
.,TRBJ1-1,once,TRBV5-1,TGCGCCAGCAGCCCGGTCGGTATAGGCGGAACTGAAGCTTTCTTT,CASSPVGIGGTEAFF
.,TRBJ2-7,.,TRBV24-1,TGTGCCACCAGTGACGCAGGCCAATTCCAGTACTTC,CATSDAGQFQYF
TRBD1,TRBJ2-2,once,TRBV19,TGTGCCAGTAAATCACAGGGGGTAGGGACCGGGGAGCTGTTTTTT,CASKSQGVGTGELFF
TRBD1,TRBJ1-2,.,TRBV7-8,TGTGCCAGCAGCCGACGGGACAGGGGGGACTATGGCTACACCTTC,CASSRRDRGDYGYTF
.,TRBJ1-6,.,TRBV9,TGTGCCAGCAGCGCGACCAGTGTCGGGGATTCACCCCTCCACTTT,CASSATSVGDSPLHF
.,TRBJ1-5,.,TRBV30,TGTGCCTGGAGTGTTTCTAGGAATCAGCCCCAGCATTTT,CAWSVSRNQPQHF
.,TRBJ2-5,.,TRBV5-1,TGCGCCAGCAGCTTGGAGGTTACGGGGGTTGAGACCCAGTACTTC,CASSLEVTGVETQYF
.,TRBJ1-2,.,TRBV6-2/TRBV6-3,TGTGCCAGCAGTCTAGGACAGAACTATGGCTACACCTTC,CASSLGQNYGYTF
TRBD2,TRBJ2-3,.,TRBV11-2,TGTGCCAGCAGCTTAAAGGGGTTAGCGGGGGCCTCAGATACGCAGTATTTT,CASSLKGLAGASDTQYF
.,TRBJ1-1,.,TRBV4-1,TGCGCCAGCAGCCAAGATCGGTGGTTGAACACTGAAGCTTTCTTT,CASSQDRWLNTEAFF